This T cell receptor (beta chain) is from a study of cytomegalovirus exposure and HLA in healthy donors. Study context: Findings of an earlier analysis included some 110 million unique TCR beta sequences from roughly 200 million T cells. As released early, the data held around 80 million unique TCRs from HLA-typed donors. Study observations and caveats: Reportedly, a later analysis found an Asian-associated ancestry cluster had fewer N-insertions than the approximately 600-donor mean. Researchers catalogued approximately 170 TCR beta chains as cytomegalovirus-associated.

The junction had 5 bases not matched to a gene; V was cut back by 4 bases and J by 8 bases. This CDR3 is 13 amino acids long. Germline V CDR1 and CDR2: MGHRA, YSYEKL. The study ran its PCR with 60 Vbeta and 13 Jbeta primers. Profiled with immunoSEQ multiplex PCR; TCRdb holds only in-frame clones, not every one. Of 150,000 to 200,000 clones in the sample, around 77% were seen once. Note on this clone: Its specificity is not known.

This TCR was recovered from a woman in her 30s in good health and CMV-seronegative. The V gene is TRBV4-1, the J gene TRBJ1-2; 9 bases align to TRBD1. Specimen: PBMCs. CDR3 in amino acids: CASSRTGGAGYTF. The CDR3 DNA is TGCGCCAGCAGCCGAACAGGGGGCGCAGGCTACACCTTC.